The present entry profiles one T cell receptor beta chain with its context. The CDR3 consists of 15 residues. Germline V gene data show CDR1 as MRHNA and CDR2 as SNTAGT. V shed 3 bases and J shed 4 bases, with 14 bases lying between them. The data originate from a study of Ad26.COV2.S vaccination and SARS-CoV-2 variants. The treatment is: some 20 received Ad26.COV2.S at low or high dose, single or two shots; 5 received placebo; per-sample allocation not given. Each sample was drawn 63 days after the first injection (of vaccine or placebo). Produced via immunoSEQ multiplex PCR; TCRdb's table is partial and in-frame only. The profile shows around 300,000 clones, 88% of them singletons.

Here the sequenced sample was peripheral blood, taken in a trial of Ad26.COV2.S vaccine versus placebo. The V gene is TRBV6-4, the J gene TRBJ2-3; D might be TRBD2 (5 bases). This clonotype was obtained from a person between 18 and 65 years old who received the Ad26.COV2.S COVID-19 vaccine or a placebo. CDR3: CASSEEAEKPDTQYF. CDR3 in DNA: TGTGCCAGCAGTGAAGAAGCGGAAAAGCCAGATACGCAGTATTTT.